These T cell receptor beta chains were read from a single sample in a study of shared clonotypes between healthy human individuals. Clones were sequenced by immunoSEQ multiplex PCR, and TCRdb holds only the in-frame ones, with some missing. The table has about half a million clones, roughly 78% seen once. Material for sequencing was PBMCs. Receptors were obtained from a woman aged 35 to 49 in good health. Some clones in this sample may be carry-over from other donors' samples. The CDR3 runs from the conserved cysteine through the conserved F or W. D genes are given only for firm matches. Where a row states a size, it is once, few, many or the class of an expanded clone; other rows omit it.

cdr3_aa cdr3_nt cdr3_length d_call clone_size j_call v_call
CASSAIGTASGNTIYF TGTGCCAGCAGTGCTATCGGGACAGCCTCTGGAAACACCATATATTTT 16 TRBD1 many TRBJ1-3 TRBV6-1
CASSLSPQETQYF TGCGCCAGCAGCTTGTCTCCACAAGAGACCCAGTACTTC 13 . . TRBJ2-5 TRBV5-1
CASSPQGITEAFF TGTGCCAGCAGCCCCCAGGGAATCACTGAAGCTTTCTTT 13 . few TRBJ1-1 TRBV7-3
CASSSGTGVQPQHF TGTGCCAGCAGTTCCGGGACAGGGGTTCAGCCCCAGCATTTT 14 TRBD1 . TRBJ1-5 TRBV28
CASSVGVQETQYF TGCGCCAGCAGTGTAGGGGTCCAAGAGACCCAGTACTTC 13 . . TRBJ2-5 TRBV10-2
CASSAREGTYNEQFF TGTGCCAGCAGCGCCCGAGAGGGGACTTACAATGAGCAGTTCTTC 15 . . TRBJ2-1 TRBV7-8
CASRPPVRAGTDTQYF TGTGCCAGCAGACCCCCCGTGCGGGCGGGCACAGATACGCAGTATTTT 16 . . TRBJ2-3 TRBV7-9
CASSWGQGHTEAFF TGTGCCAGCAGTTGGGGACAGGGGCACACTGAAGCTTTCTTT 14 TRBD1 . TRBJ1-1 TRBV6-7
CASSYSGNQYF TGTGCCAGCAGTTACTCAGGGAATCAGTACTTC 11 . . TRBJ2-5 TRBV6-5
CASSHGQGWGYTF TGTGCCAGCAGCCACGGACAGGGGTGGGGCTACACCTTC 13 TRBD1 . TRBJ1-2 TRBV7-2
CASTPVGVVDEQYF TGTGCCAGCACCCCCGTCGGGGTGGTAGACGAGCAGTACTTC 14 . . TRBJ2-7 TRBV4-2
CASSAQRGIYGYTF TGTGCCAGCAGCGCACAAAGGGGGATCTATGGCTACACCTTC 14 . few TRBJ1-2 TRBV6-5
CASSFSSGSYEQYF TGTGCCAGCAGTTTTTCTAGCGGTTCCTACGAGCAGTACTTC 14 TRBD2 . TRBJ2-7 TRBV27
CASSLWGGRANNEQFF TGTGCCAGCAGCTTATGGGGCGGGAGGGCCAACAATGAGCAGTTCTTC 16 TRBD2 . TRBJ2-1 TRBV7-3
CASSFNLGLAYNEQFF TGCGCCAGCAGCTTCAACCTAGGACTCGCCTACAATGAGCAGTTCTTC 16 . . TRBJ2-1 TRBV5-1
CASRSGSPTEAFF TGTGCCAGCAGATCCGGGTCCCCCACTGAAGCTTTCTTT 13 . few TRBJ1-1 TRBV7-2
CSVNRGGATEAFF TGCAGCGTCAACAGGGGGGGTGCCACTGAAGCTTTCTTT 13 TRBD1 many TRBJ1-1 TRBV29-1
CASSLNPPTSGSSEQFF TGTGCCAGCAGCTTAAATCCGCCGACTAGCGGGAGTAGTGAGCAGTTCTTC 17 TRBD2 . TRBJ2-1 TRBV7-8
CASSLGLPAYNEQFF TGTGCCAGCAGCTTGGGGCTGCCCGCTTACAATGAGCAGTTCTTC 15 . . TRBJ2-1 TRBV5-4
CASSPGTRGRGEQYF TGCGCCAGCAGCCCTGGTACGAGGGGACGTGGGGAGCAGTACTTC 15 . . TRBJ2-7 TRBV5-1
CATSRESLGRYTF TGTGCCACCAGCAGAGAATCCCTGGGGAGGTACACCTTC 13 . . TRBJ1-2 TRBV15
CASSLGGYRYGYTF TGTGCCAGTAGTTTGGGGGGCTACCGGTATGGCTACACCTTC 14 . . TRBJ1-2 TRBV19